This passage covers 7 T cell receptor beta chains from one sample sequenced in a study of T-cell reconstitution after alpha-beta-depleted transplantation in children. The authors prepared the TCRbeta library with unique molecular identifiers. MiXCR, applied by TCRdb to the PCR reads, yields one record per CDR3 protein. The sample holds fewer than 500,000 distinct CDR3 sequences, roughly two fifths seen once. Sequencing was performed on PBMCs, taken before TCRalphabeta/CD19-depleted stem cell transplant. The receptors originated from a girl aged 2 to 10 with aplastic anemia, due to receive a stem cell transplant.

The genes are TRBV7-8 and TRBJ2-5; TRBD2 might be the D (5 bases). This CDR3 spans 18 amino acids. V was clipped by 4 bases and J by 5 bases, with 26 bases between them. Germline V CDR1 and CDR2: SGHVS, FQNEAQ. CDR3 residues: CASSSREDVRTRGETQYF. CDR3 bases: TGTGCCAGCAGCTCCCGGGAAGATGTGCGGACCCGAGGGGAGACCCAGTACTTC.

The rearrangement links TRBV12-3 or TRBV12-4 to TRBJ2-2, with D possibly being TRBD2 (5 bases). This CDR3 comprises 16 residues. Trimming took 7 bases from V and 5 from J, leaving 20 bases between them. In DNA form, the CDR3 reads TGTGCCAGCATTTCTTCAGGCAGGAGGAGAACCGGGGAGCTGTTTTTT. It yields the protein CASISSGRRRTGELFF.

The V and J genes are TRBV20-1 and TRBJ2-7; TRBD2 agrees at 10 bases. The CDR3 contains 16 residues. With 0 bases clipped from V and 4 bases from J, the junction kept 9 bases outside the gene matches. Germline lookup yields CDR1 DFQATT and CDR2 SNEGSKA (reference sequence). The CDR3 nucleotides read TGCAGTGCTAGAGATCGGAATAGCGGGAGGCTGTACGAGCAGTACTTC. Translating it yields CSARDRNSGRLYEQYF.

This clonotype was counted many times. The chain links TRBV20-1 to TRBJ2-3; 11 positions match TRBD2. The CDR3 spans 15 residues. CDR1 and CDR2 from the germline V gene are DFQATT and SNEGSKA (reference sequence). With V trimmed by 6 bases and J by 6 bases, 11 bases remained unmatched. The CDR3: CSALWVAGGRDTQYF. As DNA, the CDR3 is TGCAGTGCCCTGTGGGTAGCGGGAGGGAGGGATACGCAGTATTTT.

Here the CDR3 DNA reads TGTGCCAGCAGTTACCGCGGGAGTCCATTGTACACAGATACGCAGTATTTT. It is translated as CASSYRGSPLYTDTQYF. J is TRBJ2-3 and V is TRBV6-5; 7 bases are a match to TRBD2. This CDR3 region has 17 residues. Germline CDR1 is MNHEY and CDR2 is SVGAGI. V lost 2 bases to trimming and J lost 2 bases; unmatched junction nucleotides: 10.

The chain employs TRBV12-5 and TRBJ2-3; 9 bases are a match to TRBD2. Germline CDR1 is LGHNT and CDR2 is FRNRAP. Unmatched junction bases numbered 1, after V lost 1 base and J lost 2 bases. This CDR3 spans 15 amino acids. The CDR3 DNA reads TGTGCTAGTGGTTTGGGACTAGCGGTCACAGATACGCAGTATTTT. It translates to CASGLGLAVTDTQYF. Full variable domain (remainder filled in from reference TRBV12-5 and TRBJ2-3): DARVTQTPRHKVTEMGQEVTMRCQPILGHNTVFWYRQTMMQGLELLAYFRNRAPLDDSGMPKDRFSAEMPDATLATLKIQPSEPRDSAVYFCASGLGLAVTDTQYFGPGTRLTVL.

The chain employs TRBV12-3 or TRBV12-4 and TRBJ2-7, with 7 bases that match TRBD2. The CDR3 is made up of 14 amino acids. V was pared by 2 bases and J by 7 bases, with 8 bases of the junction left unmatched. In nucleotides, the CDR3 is TGTGCCAGCAGTTTAAGCGGGGAGACGGGGGAGCAGTACTTC. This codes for CASSLSGETGEQYF.